What follows is one TCR beta chain and its context. The antigen this receptor binds is unknown. No base qualities exist here, and no much larger clone lies one base off it. This specimen's time point label, interpreted: about four weeks on oral tofacitinib. Taken with the paper, the label for treatment or condition translates to: oral pan-JAK inhibitor, 5-10 mg twice daily. Lesional scalp punch biopsies and peripheral blood were collected from alopecia areata patients. PBMCs were separated by density centrifugation and stained for CD3, CD4 and CD8, after which CD4+ and CD8+ T cells were sorted on a FACSAria. This record comes from a study of CD8+ T cells in alopecia areata (dated by TCRdb to 2016 to 2018). Context from the whole study: Treated patients were enrolled in an open-label pilot trial of oral tofacitinib at 5 to 10 mg twice daily for moderate-to-severe alopecia areata. The study used high-throughput TCRbeta sequencing to examine T cell clonal expansion in alopecia areata, in both the C3H/HeJ mouse model and human patients. Scalp clonality was compared across normal scalp (n=4), patchy alopecia areata scalp (n=8), and alopecia totalis/universalis scalp (n=8). RNA was obtained with the PAXgene miRNA kit for fixed scalp, the miRNeasy kit for PBMCs, and the RNeasy kit for mouse skin. TCRbeta CDR3 regions were amplified by immunoSEQ multiplex PCR with 35 Vbeta forward and 13 Jbeta reverse primers. Tofacitinib was given for 6 to 18 months, followed by 6 months of follow-up off drug to assess delayed response and recurrence. On the human side, TCRbeta sequencing was run on scalp tissue and on sorted CD4+ and CD8+ peripheral blood T cells from healthy controls and from alopecia areata patients with either patchy or totalis/universalis disease. The SALT score, which quantifies the percentage of affected scalp surface area, was used to measure disease severity in treated patients. Biopsies were taken from tofacitinib-treated patients at baseline and again at 4 and 24 weeks into treatment, and several of those patients also had a later scalp biopsy. Here is what the overall study found, with its caveats: Because the treated cohort was small and included a single nonresponder, larger studies are needed to assess links between baseline CD8+ expansion and response. Compared with normal scalp, lesional scalp, particularly in alopecia totalis/universalis, had higher clonality and more expanded CD8+ clones, which suggests antigenic drive. Scalp TCR repertoire analysis is complicated because resident alphabeta T cells in normal human skin are also sequenced, whereas mouse skin is dominated by gammadelta T cells. With tofacitinib, both scalp clonality and the number of expanded CD8+ clones among the top 100 scalp clones went down significantly. TCR sequences shared between patients were less clear than in mice, possibly partly because of HLA diversity in the patient population. Many expanded lesional clones were found to persist in scalp and blood during tofacitinib treatment, and relapse after treatment cessation may be partly explained by this persistence.

V is cut back by 1 base and J by 3 bases, with 7 bases in the junction unmatched. From cysteine to phenylalanine, the CDR3 is 17 amino acids long. Only the CDR3 DNA stays, 51 bases, in frame from base 1. Via the germline V gene (reference sequence), CDR1 is LNHNV and CDR2 YYDKDF. The method behind the library was the immunoSEQ multiplex PCR assay. To provide template for TCR sequencing, every sample had RNA extracted and reverse transcribed into cDNA. SuperScript III was used to make first-strand cDNA, primed with a 2:1 mix of oligo-dT and random hexamers. Amplification bias was assessed with a synthetic immune receptor repertoire, and residual bias was removed computationally. Processing in the source paper ran as follows. Raw reads were preprocessed for error removal, and CDR3 was defined according to IMGT conventions as running from the conserved cysteine to phenylalanine. To get clonality, Shannon entropy was normalized by log2 of the number of productive unique TCRs and the result was subtracted from 1. Scalp TCRbeta sequences were cross-referenced with sorted blood CD4 and CD8 repertoires so that the CD4 or CD8 identity of scalp clones could be inferred. What TCRdb holds here is the immuneACCESS table cut down to in-frame rearrangements. Part of the clones is not present; checked against another copy, under half of the missing clones reflect an unresolved V gene, and the others are unexplained. That table is the source of V, J and clone size, and D and trimming were worked out from the DNA. The sample includes just over 150,000 clones, with about three fifths observed a single time. The ten largest make up approximately 0.91% of the sample.

The sequence was obtained from a human donor with alopecia areata. The chain is encoded by TRBV15 joined to TRBJ1-1, and TRBD1 matches 11 of the central bases. The sample consisted of CD4+ T cells sorted from blood, taken at week 4, from a patient treated with tofacitinib. This receptor carries the CDR3 CATSRAGTGGWYTEAFF. The sequenced DNA is TGTGCCACCAGCAGAGCCGGGACAGGGGGATGGTACACTGAAGCTTTCTTT.